The next 22 T cell receptor beta chains were all read from a single sample in a study of blood T cell repertoires in COVID-19. The protocol was immunoSEQ multiplex PCR, while the TCRdb copy is restricted to in-frame clones and leaves out a portion. The sample has about 150,000 clones, just over 85% seen once. The specimen was PBMCs or T cells enriched from blood (not recorded which). The receptor source for this set is a man aged 50-60 years who had recovered from COVID-19.

The chain combines TRBV6-2 or TRBV6-3 with TRBJ2-7; TRBD2 matches 8 bases. Trimming removed 5 bases from V and 3 bases from J; junction bases left unmatched: 9. This CDR3 comprises 15 residues. Germline assignment: CDR1 MNHEY and CDR2 SVGEGT. The CDR3 protein is CASSARSGRYYEQYF. CDR3 bases: TGTGCCAGCAGTGCCCGGAGCGGGAGATACTACGAGCAGTACTTC.

The genes are TRBV7-2 and TRBJ1-2; 8 bases align to TRBD1. The J segment lost 7 bases and the V segment lost 4 bases, leaving 5 bases of the junction unmatched. In germline, CDR1 is SGHTA, CDR2 FQGNSA. This CDR3 contains 13 residues. The CDR3 protein is CASSSFTGGGYTF. CDR3 sequence (DNA): TGTGCCAGCAGCTCCTTTACAGGGGGTGGCTACACCTTC.

This chain uses TRBV7-8 with TRBJ1-4; D gene uncertain. V lost 0 bases to trimming and J lost 6 bases, with 14 bases between them. Per the germline V gene, CDR1 is SGHVS and CDR2 is FQNEAQ. The CDR3 has 16 amino acids. The CDR3 DNA reads TGTGCCAGCAGCTTAGCGGGGATAGCGGGGTATGAAAAACTGTTTTTT. As protein: CASSLAGIAGYEKLFF.

The chain uses TRBV18 and TRBJ1-1; D is undetermined. Per the germline V gene, CDR1 is KGHSH and CDR2 is LQKENI. The CDR3 runs to 12 residues. V lost 4 bases and J 10 bases, leaving 13 bases between the germline ends. In nucleotides, the CDR3 is TGTGCCAGCTCACTATCAGGTCCTCCAGCTTTCTTT. Translated, it gives CASSLSGPPAFF.

The chain couples TRBV14 to TRBJ2-3; the match to TRBD2 covers 12 bases. The ends lost 2 bases at V and 2 bases at J; junction bases unmatched: 5. In germline, CDR1 is SGHDN, CDR2 FVKESK. CDR3 size: 17 residues. Written as DNA, the CDR3 is TGTGCCAGCAGCCAAACCTGGACTAGCGGGGTCACAGATACGCAGTATTTT. Translating it yields CASSQTWTSGVTDTQYF. The full variable domain, with the rest looked up from reference TRBV14 and TRBJ2-3, is EAGVTQFPSHSVIEKGQTVTLRCDPISGHDNLYWYRRVMGKEIKFLLHFVKESKQDESGMPNNRFLAERTGGTYSTLKVQPAELEDSGVYFCASSQTWTSGVTDTQYFGPGTRLTVL.

The chain has TRBV5-4 and TRBJ2-3; perhaps TRBD1 as D (6 bases). The germline V gene has CDR1 SGHNT and CDR2 YYREEE (reference sequence). Trimming took off 1 base at V and 4 bases at J, with 13 bases between the two ends. The CDR3 totals 15 residues. Here the CDR3 reads CASSLWQGSADTQYF. As DNA, the CDR3 is TGTGCCAGCAGCTTGTGGCAGGGGTCTGCAGATACGCAGTATTTT. The whole variable domain, filled in from reference TRBV5-4 and TRBJ2-3, reads ETGVTQSPTHLIKTRGQQVTLRCSSQSGHNTVSWYQQALGQGPQFIFQYYREEENGRGNFPPRFSGLQFPNYSSELNVNALELDDSALYLCASSLWQGSADTQYFGPGTRLTVL.

J is TRBJ1-5 and V is TRBV27, with a possible D match to TRBD1 (6 bases). CDR1 MNHEY and CDR2 SMNVEV come from the germline V gene (reference sequence). Between the trimmed V and J ends, which lost 3 bases and 4 bases, there was a span of 13 bases. The CDR3 consists of 15 residues. The CDR3 region has the DNA TGTGCCAGCAGTTTCGGGGGGGCGAGGAATCAGCCCCAGCATTTT. The encoded protein is CASSFGGARNQPQHF.

V gene TRBV7-9 combines with J gene TRBJ1-5; TRBD1 aligns across 8 bases. Germline CDR1 and CDR2: SEHNR and FQNEAQ (reference sequence). The CDR3 loop spans 13 amino acids. The junction had 2 bases not matched to a gene; V was cut back by 5 bases and J by 5 bases. This chain's CDR3 is CASSPQGDQPQHF. As DNA, the CDR3 is TGTGCCAGCAGCCCACAGGGGGATCAGCCCCAGCATTTT.

V is TRBV6-5 and J is TRBJ2-7; 13 bases are a match to TRBD2. Germline V gene sequence: CDR1 MNHEY, CDR2 SVGAGI. The V and J ends lost 6 bases and 5 bases, in that order; junction bases with no gene match: 7. The CDR3 extends over 15 amino acids. CDR3 bases: TGTGCCAGCAGCCCCGGACTAGCGGGAGCAAACGAGCAGTACTTC. It codes for CASSPGLAGANEQYF.

The chain uses TRBV27 and TRBJ1-2; maybe TRBD1 (5 bases). The germline CDR1 and CDR2 sequences are MNHEY and SMNVEV (reference sequence). The CDR3 totals 16 residues. V gave up 5 bases and J gave up 0 bases, with 16 bases separating them. The chain's CDR3 is CASSLGHAAANYGYTF. In nucleotides, the CDR3 is TGTGCCAGCAGTCTAGGACATGCTGCTGCTAACTATGGCTACACCTTC.

This clone was observed a handful of times. The J gene is TRBJ2-2, the V gene TRBV28; TRBD1 matches at 11 bases. V shed 7 bases, J shed 3 bases, and the junction held 10 bases outside the gene matches. The CDR3 is 17 residues long. Germline V CDR1 and CDR2: MDHEN, SYDVKM. CDR3 DNA sequence: TGTGCCAGCACCCCGGACAGGGGACAGGGGGACACCGGGGAGCTGTTTTTT. The encoded protein is CASTPDRGQGDTGELFF.

V gene TRBV4-3 combines with J gene TRBJ1-3; D not certain. The CDR3 totals 15 residues. Germline loops: CDR1 LGHNA, CDR2 YSLEER. V lost 0 bases, J lost 2 bases, and 8 bases lay in between. The CDR3 nucleotides read TGCGCCAGCAGCCAAGATAGTTTTGCTGGAAACACCATATATTTT. Its translation: CASSQDSFAGNTIYF.

The chain recombines TRBV5-6 with TRBJ1-6; weak D call: TRBD1 (6 bases). Germline CDR1 is SGHDT and CDR2 is YYEEEE. CDR3 length equals 12 residues. V was shortened by 4 bases and J by 11 bases, with 10 bases between the two germline ends. The CDR3 sequence is CASSLGDTPLHF. Here the CDR3 DNA reads TGTGCCAGCAGCCTCGGGGACACACCCCTCCACTTT.

The table lists this clone with a count of one. The gene calls are TRBV27 and TRBJ1-2; 8 bases are a match to TRBD1. V lost 5 bases to trimming and J lost 7 bases; unmatched junction nucleotides: 6. This CDR3 contains 13 residues. Germline lookup yields CDR1 MNHEY and CDR2 SMNVEV (reference sequence). CDR3 nucleotides: TGTGCCAGCAGTCATCAGGGGGCCGGTGGCTACACCTTC. It yields the protein CASSHQGAGGYTF.

The chain combines TRBV28 with TRBJ1-6, with D unresolved. The CDR3 is 14 residues long. Trimming pared 3 bases from V and 5 bases from J, leaving 8 bases between. In germline, CDR1 is MDHEN, CDR2 SYDVKM. This CDR3 reads CASSLRHHNSPLHF. The CDR3 DNA reads TGTGCCAGCAGTTTGCGACACCATAATTCACCCCTCCACTTT.

The chain couples TRBV9 to TRBJ2-7, with TRBD2 matching over 14 bases. This CDR3 is 16 amino acids long. The trim removed 2 bases at V and 0 bases at J, leaving 1 base unmatched. Germline V lookup: CDR1 SGDLS, CDR2 YYNGEE. The CDR3 DNA sequence: TGTGCCAGCAGCGTGGGACTAGCGGGGGCCTCCTACGAGCAGTACTTC. Protein sequence: CASSVGLAGASYEQYF. The complete variable domain, with remaining parts taken from reference TRBV9 and TRBJ2-7, reads DSGVTQTPKHLITATGQRVTLRCSPRSGDLSVYWYQQSLDQGLQFLIQYYNGEERAKGNILERFSAQQFPDLHSELNLSSLELGDSALYFCASSVGLAGASYEQYFGPGTRLTVT.

The rearrangement links TRBV18 to TRBJ1-5; 7 nucleotides agree with TRBD1. V shed 3 bases and J 6 bases; nucleotides not matched to a gene: 8. The CDR3 covers 15 residues. Germline assignment: CDR1 KGHSH and CDR2 LQKENI. CDR3 amino acids: CASSPRQGEGQPQHF. The DNA of the CDR3 is TGTGCCAGCTCACCGAGACAGGGAGAGGGTCAGCCCCAGCATTTT.

V is TRBV19 and J is TRBJ2-7; D gene uncertain. V lost 3 bases and J lost 6, with 9 bases in between. CDR3 length: 12 residues. Germline V gene lookup returns CDR1 LNHDA and CDR2 SQIVND (reference sequence). This CDR3 reads CASSIIRGEQYF. The DNA for the CDR3 is TGTGCCAGTAGTATTATCAGAGGCGAGCAGTACTTC.

This chain joins TRBV14 and TRBJ1-6; the match to TRBD1 covers 7 bases. Trimming took 4 bases from V and 2 from J; bases not matched to a gene: 2. The CDR3 contains 15 residues. Per the germline V gene, CDR1 is SGHDN and CDR2 is FVKESK. In DNA, the CDR3 is TGTGCCAGCAGCCCCGGGACAGCCTATAATTCACCCCTCCACTTT. Protein: CASSPGTAYNSPLHF. The entire variable domain, with the rest obtained from reference TRBV14 and TRBJ1-6, is as follows: EAGVTQFPSHSVIEKGQTVTLRCDPISGHDNLYWYRRVMGKEIKFLLHFVKESKQDESGMPNNRFLAERTGGTYSTLKVQPAELEDSGVYFCASSPGTAYNSPLHFGNGTRLTVT.

The V and J genes are TRBV27 and TRBJ2-1; 9 nucleotides agree with TRBD2. Germline CDR1 reads MNHEY; CDR2 reads SMNVEV (reference sequence). After removal of 7 bases from V and 1 base from J, the junction contained 17 bases not matched to a gene. This CDR3 is 19 amino acids long. Here the CDR3 DNA reads TGTGCCAGCAACGATCCTAGCGGGAAACGCAGGGGGTCCTACAATGAGCAGTTCTTC. Translated: CASNDPSGKRRGSYNEQFF.

CDR3 loop: CASSPGVLPGGGYTF. In DNA, the CDR3 is TGTGCCAGCAGCCCGGGGGTCCTCCCGGGGGGTGGCTACACCTTC. V and J are TRBV11-2 and TRBJ1-2; D perhaps matches TRBD1 (5 bases). Germline CDR1 SGHAT, CDR2 FQNNGV. With 5 bases removed from V and 7 bases from J, the gap between germline ends came to 20 bases. The CDR3 consists of 15 residues.

This chain uses TRBV16 with TRBJ1-2; D uncertain. Trimming stripped 2 bases from V and 8 bases from J, with 18 bases between. Germline V CDR1 and CDR2: KGHSY, FQNENV. The CDR3 has 15 amino acids. CDR3: CASSQDPRLRRGYTF. In nucleotides, the CDR3 is TGTGCCAGCAGCCAAGATCCGAGACTCCGTCGCGGCTACACCTTC.